This is a list of T cell receptor beta chains from one sample in a study of cytomegalovirus exposure and HLA in healthy donors. Produced via immunoSEQ multiplex PCR; TCRdb's table is partial and in-frame only. The sample contains some 110,000 clones, about 79% of which appear only once. Material for sequencing was PBMCs. These receptor sequences come from a man between 25 and 39 years old in good health and CMV-seropositive. The CDR3 runs from the conserved cysteine through the conserved F or W. The order of the fields is V gene, clone size, D gene, J gene, CDR3 DNA, CDR3 protein. The D gene is left open where the match is weak. Clone size is shown for a subset of rows, as once, few, many or a class of expanded clone.

TRBV7-2,NA,NA,TRBJ2-4,TGTGCCAGCAGCACTCCGTATCAGTCAAACAGTCAGTACTTC,CASSTPYQSNSQYF
TRBV4-3,NA,TRBD1,TRBJ1-2,TGCGCCAGCAGCCAAACACAGGGGGCTGGATATGGCTACACCTTC,CASSQTQGAGYGYTF
TRBV28,NA,NA,TRBJ2-4,TGTGCCAGCAGTCTCCAATCCACGAACAGTCAGTACTTC,CASSLQSTNSQYF
TRBV6-5,NA,TRBD1,TRBJ1-1,TGTGCCAGCAGTGAGACAGGGATCACTGAAGCTTTCTTT,CASSETGITEAFF
TRBV4-2,NA,NA,TRBJ2-3,TGTGCCAGCAGCCAAGCGGGGTTACTAGAGGCAGATACGCAGTATTTT,CASSQAGLLEADTQYF
TRBV19,NA,NA,TRBJ1-1,TGTGCCAGCTCCAAGTTCGGGTCGAACACTGAAGCTTTCTTT,CASSKFGSNTEAFF
TRBV7-8,NA,NA,TRBJ1-2,TGTGCCAGCAGCTCACTTCTTAACTATGGCTACACCTTC,CASSSLLNYGYTF
TRBV6-6,few,NA,TRBJ1-5,TGTGCCAGCAGGCGACAAAGTAGCAATCAGCCCCAGCATTTT,CASRRQSSNQPQHF
TRBV6-1,NA,TRBD1,TRBJ1-3,TGTGCCAGCGGACAGGGGGGAAACACCATATATTTT,CASGQGGNTIYF
TRBV14,NA,TRBD1,TRBJ1-3,TGTGCCAGCAGCCCCAGGGGGCGCGGAAACACCATATATTTT,CASSPRGRGNTIYF
TRBV27,NA,TRBD2,TRBJ2-3,TGTGCCAGCAGTTTCCATAGCGGGAGGGGAGGAAATACGCAGTATTTT,CASSFHSGRGGNTQYF
TRBV5-1,NA,NA,TRBJ2-6,TGCGCCAGCAGCTTGGATCCCTCTGGGGCCAACGGCCTGACTTTC,CASSLDPSGANGLTF
TRBV6-4,few,TRBD1,TRBJ1-2,TGTGCCAGCAGGGCCGGGACAGAGAATGGCTACACCTTC,CASRAGTENGYTF
TRBV28,once,NA,TRBJ2-5,TGTGCCAGCAGTTTTTCCCCGCTCACAGACGTTTCATTTCAAGAGACCCAGTACTTC,CASSFSPLTDVSFQETQYF
TRBV19,NA,NA,TRBJ1-2,TGTGCCAGTAGTATAGATACGGGAAGAGGTGGCTACACCTTC,CASSIDTGRGGYTF
TRBV2,few,NA,TRBJ2-3,TGTGCCAGCAGGCCCCCTCGGGGGTCGGGCACAGATACGCAGTATTTT,CASRPPRGSGTDTQYF
TRBV7-9,NA,TRBD1,TRBJ1-1,TGTGCCAGCACCTCAAGGGACAGGGCGTCTGAAGCTTTCTTT,CASTSRDRASEAFF
TRBV7-9,NA,NA,TRBJ2-3,TGTGCCAGCAGCCCGGGGATTGCCTCTAGCACAGATACGCAGTATTTT,CASSPGIASSTDTQYF
TRBV9,NA,TRBD2,TRBJ2-2,TGTGCCAGCAGCGTAGGGGGCGGGGGGCCGCCATACACCGGGGAGCTGTTTTTT,CASSVGGGGPPYTGELFF
TRBV14,NA,NA,TRBJ2-1,TGTGCCAGCAGCCGCCTGGACAGCTCTTTATACAATGAGCAGTTCTTC,CASSRLDSSLYNEQFF
TRBV18,NA,TRBD2,TRBJ2-5,TGTGCCAGCTCACCTTATAGCGGGAGTGGAGAGACCCAGTACTTC,CASSPYSGSGETQYF
TRBV29-1,few,NA,TRBJ2-3,TGCAGCGTCGAGAACAGGGGGGGAGATACGCAGTATTTT,CSVENRGGDTQYF
TRBV7-2,NA,NA,TRBJ1-2,TGTGCCAGCACCAAGGAATTGGGGTTACAGGGAGGGGTAGGTGGCTACACCTTC,CASTKELGLQGGVGGYTF
TRBV5-4,NA,TRBD1,TRBJ2-3,TGTGCCAGCAGCCCGACAGGGGGCACAGATACGCAGTATTTT,CASSPTGGTDTQYF
TRBV6-6,NA,NA,TRBJ1-1,TGTGCCAGCATGGGGGGGCTGGGCACTGAAGCTTTCTTT,CASMGGLGTEAFF
TRBV30,once,NA,TRBJ2-3,TGTGCCTGGACGGAGGGCCGCGGAGATACGCAGTATTTT,CAWTEGRGDTQYF
TRBV4-2,NA,TRBD2,TRBJ2-3,TGTGCCAGCAAAGCGGGGGGGTCAGATACGCAGTATTTT,CASKAGGSDTQYF
TRBV11-1,NA,TRBD2,TRBJ2-7,TGTGCCAGCAGCTTACTAGCGGGAGGCCCCGGGGAGCAGTACTTC,CASSLLAGGPGEQYF
TRBV7-2,NA,NA,TRBJ1-2,TGTGCCAGCAGCTTGAGAACTAACTATGGCTACACCTTC,CASSLRTNYGYTF
TRBV9,NA,NA,TRBJ2-7,TGTGCCAGCAGCTGGCAGGGGCTGGGCGAGCAGTACTTC,CASSWQGLGEQYF
TRBV4-1,NA,TRBD2,TRBJ2-7,TGCGCCAGCAGCCAAAGGGGACTAGCGGGGGACGAGCAGTACTTC,CASSQRGLAGDEQYF
TRBV7-2,NA,TRBD2,TRBJ2-7,TGTGCCAGCAGTTTCGGACTAGCGGGGACCTACGAGCAGTACTTC,CASSFGLAGTYEQYF
TRBV2,NA,NA,TRBJ1-4,TGTGCCAGCAGTCGCCAGCGGCCCCGATATGAAAAACTGTTTTTT,CASSRQRPRYEKLFF
TRBV7-2,few,TRBD2,TRBJ2-1,TGTGCCAGCAGCGCTAGACTAGCGGGGGGTGCCTACAATGAGCAGTTCTTC,CASSARLAGGAYNEQFF
TRBV7-9,NA,NA,TRBJ2-3,TGTGCCAGCAGTTCCAGGGGAATAAGCACAGATACGCAGTATTTT,CASSSRGISTDTQYF
TRBV27,NA,TRBD1,TRBJ1-4,TGTGCCAGCAGTCTCGACAGGGGGCTGGAAAAACTGTTTTTT,CASSLDRGLEKLFF
TRBV11-2,NA,TRBD1,TRBJ2-5,TGTGCCAGCACCCTCGGGACAGGGGGTTTTTTGACCCAGTACTTC,CASTLGTGGFLTQYF
TRBV12-5,NA,TRBD2,TRBJ2-4,TGTGCTAGTGGTCCACGAAATCCCGACCGGGACTACAAAAACAGTCAGTACTTC,CASGPRNPDRDYKNSQYF
TRBV6-6,NA,NA,TRBJ2-3,TGTGCCAGCAGTTACCTAGGGACTTCTAGCACAGATACGCAGTATTTT,CASSYLGTSSTDTQYF
TRBV5-1,NA,TRBD2,TRBJ2-1,TGCGCCAGCAGCTTGGACCCAGCGGGGGGGTACAATGAGCAGTTCTTC,CASSLDPAGGYNEQFF
TRBV5-1,NA,NA,TRBJ2-3,TGCGCCAGCAGCTTGCAGGCAGGCCCCCCAGATACGCAGTATTTT,CASSLQAGPPDTQYF
TRBV7-9,NA,NA,TRBJ2-1,TGTGCCAGCAGCTTAGGACTGGTGAACAATGAGCAGTTCTTC,CASSLGLVNNEQFF
TRBV30,NA,NA,TRBJ2-6,TGTGCCTGGAGTGCGGTGTCTGGGGCCAACGTCCTGACTTTC,CAWSAVSGANVLTF
TRBV19,NA,NA,TRBJ1-2,TGTGCCAGTATTAACAGGGCCGCCGGCTACACCTTC,CASINRAAGYTF
TRBV5-6,few,TRBD1,TRBJ2-7,TGTGCCAGCAGCTATTACAGGGGGAGCTCCTACGAGCAGTACTTC,CASSYYRGSSYEQYF
TRBV19,medium-sized,TRBD2,TRBJ2-1,TGTGCCAGTAGTATTGGGGGACTAGAACACAATGAGCAGTTCTTC,CASSIGGLEHNEQFF